This T cell receptor (beta chain) was recorded in a study of blood T cell repertoires in COVID-19. V gave up 3 bases and J gave up 11 bases, with 19 bases separating them. This CDR3 is 15 amino acids long. CDR1 and CDR2 from the germline V gene are KGHDR and SFDVKD. The protocol was immunoSEQ multiplex PCR, while the TCRdb copy is restricted to in-frame clones and leaves out a portion. The data contain about 80,000 clones, 65% to 90% of them singletons. The sample comprised peripheral blood. The TCR was taken from a man aged 45 to 65 with COVID-19, enrolled during active disease. The chain has TRBV24-1 and TRBJ1-5; tentatively, D is TRBD1 (5 bases). The CDR3 protein is CATSDPSDSVWAQHF. For the CDR3, the DNA is TGTGCCACCAGTGATCCCTCCGACAGCGTATGGGCCCAGCATTTT.